Below, 31 T cell receptor beta chains from the same sample are listed, as sequenced in a study of T cell clones after liver transplantation. Produced via immunoSEQ multiplex PCR; TCRdb's table is partial and in-frame only. The data show 25,000 to 35,000 clones, with around 94% seen just once and approximately 26% held by the top ten. This specimen consisted of CD8+ T cells from blood, obtained 12 months after liver transplant. Receptor source: a human patient who received a liver transplant. Some T cells may be provided by the graft donor.

In its sample, this clone was seen a few times. The V call is TRBV7-9, the J call TRBJ1-4; D call uncertain. Germline V lookup: CDR1 SEHNR, CDR2 FQNEAQ (reference sequence). The CDR3 is 12 residues long. Deletions cut 5 bases from V and 11 bases from J, with 12 bases between. Written as DNA, the CDR3 is TGTGCCAGCAGCGGGCGGGATGGCAAACTGTTTTTT. Translation: CASSGRDGKLFF. Supplemented by reference TRBV7-9 and TRBJ1-4, the full variable domain reads DTGVSQNPRHKITKRGQNVTFRCDPISEHNRLYWYRQTLGQGPEFLTYFQNEAQLEKSRLLSDRFSAERPKGSFSTLEIQRTEQGDSAMYLCASSGRDGKLFFGSGTQLSVL.

This chain joins TRBV6-4 and TRBJ2-1; a weak D match, TRBD2 (5 bases). From germline, CDR1 is MRHNA and CDR2 SNTAGT. The germline V and J ends were trimmed by 3 bases and 1 base, with 10 bases remaining between them. CDR3 size: 15 residues. The CDR3 protein is CASSEEAASYNEQFF. In DNA, the CDR3 is TGTGCCAGCAGTGAAGAAGCGGCATCCTACAATGAGCAGTTCTTC.

V usage is TRBV18 and J usage is TRBJ2-1; TRBD2 is a possible D gene (5 bases). V gave up 2 bases and J gave up 2 bases, with 10 bases separating them. The germline V gene encodes CDR1 KGHSH and CDR2 LQKENI. CDR3 length equals 15 residues. This CDR3 reads CASSPGSEPYNEQFF. Here the CDR3 DNA reads TGTGCCAGCTCACCAGGTAGCGAACCCTACAATGAGCAGTTCTTC. Based on the CDR3 plus reference TRBV18 and TRBJ2-1, the full variable domain is NAGVMQNPRHLVRRRGQEARLRCSPMKGHSHVYWYRQLPEEGLKFMVYLQKENIIDESGMPKERFSAEFPKEGPSILRIQQVVRGDSAAYFCASSPGSEPYNEQFFGPGTRLTVL.

In this sample, this clone turned up once. For the CDR3, the DNA is TGTGCCAGCAGCTTAGTCGGGGTCCAAGAGACCCAGTACTTC. It is translated as CASSLVGVQETQYF. The chain links TRBV7-3 to TRBJ2-5; tentatively, D is TRBD2 (5 bases). Germline V gene lookup returns CDR1 SGHTA and CDR2 FQGTGA. V was shortened by 2 bases and J by 1 base, with 8 bases between the two germline ends. The CDR3 covers 14 residues.

This chain links TRBV5-4 with TRBJ1-1, with a possible D match to TRBD1 (5 bases). V was cut by 1 base and J by 11 bases, with 24 bases left in between. The CDR3 length is 16 residues. Germline lookup yields CDR1 SGHNT and CDR2 YYREEE (reference sequence). The CDR3: CASSLWLRAGTGPAFF. The CDR3 DNA reads as TGTGCCAGCAGCTTGTGGTTGAGGGCTGGGACCGGGCCGGCTTTCTTT.

The chain carries TRBV5-4 and TRBJ2-7; 7 bases are a match to TRBD1. V was clipped by 3 bases and J by 4 bases; unmatched bases: 7. Germline V gene lookup returns CDR1 SGHNT and CDR2 YYREEE (reference sequence). The CDR3 contains 14 residues. The CDR3 bases are TGTGCCAGCAGCTCGCCGGGACAGTTATACGAGCAGTACTTC. It translates to CASSSPGQLYEQYF.

The gene calls are TRBV27 and TRBJ1-5, with a possible D match to TRBD1 (5 bases). CDR1 MNHEY and CDR2 SMNVEV come from the germline V gene (reference sequence). The CDR3 covers 15 residues. Deletions cut 6 bases from V and 0 bases from J, with 12 bases between. Written as DNA, the CDR3 is TGTGCCAGCAGGCCGCGGAGGGGTAGCAATCAGCCCCAGCATTTT. The encoded protein is CASRPRRGSNQPQHF.

The chain uses TRBV7-9 and TRBJ1-2; D is undetermined. Germline V CDR1 and CDR2: SEHNR, FQNEAQ (reference sequence). V was cut by 5 bases and J by 12 bases, with 16 bases left in between. The CDR3 length is 12 residues. CDR3 amino acids: CASSDEALRNTF. The CDR3, as DNA: TGTGCCAGCAGCGATGAGGCATTGAGGAACACCTTC.

The chain combines TRBV21-1 with TRBJ1-2. TRBV21-1 constitutes a pseudogene. The CDR3 spans 17 residues. CDR3 bases: TGTGCCAGCAGCAACCCCCAACCCAATGGAGCCCATGACGGCTACACCTTC. It encodes CASSNPQPNGAHDGYTF.

This clone was found once. The rearrangement links TRBV7-9 to TRBJ2-2; 8 bases are shared with TRBD2. J was trimmed by 5 bases and V by 5 bases; bases with no gene match: 7. The length of the CDR3 is 15 residues. Germline assignment: CDR1 SEHNR and CDR2 FQNEAQ (reference sequence). DNA of the CDR3: TGTGCCAGCAGCCTAATAGCGGGACATACCGGGGAGCTGTTTTTT. Translated: CASSLIAGHTGELFF.

The chain links TRBV4-1 to TRBJ2-3, with TRBD2 matching 7 bases. Germline V gives CDR1 MGHRA, CDR2 YSYEKL. V lost 3 bases to trimming and J lost 2 bases; unmatched junction nucleotides: 2. The CDR3 has 14 amino acids. CDR3 region: CASSHSGITDTQYF. CDR3 nucleotides: TGCGCCAGCAGCCACAGCGGGATCACAGATACGCAGTATTTT.

This chain joins TRBV9 and TRBJ2-2; D gene unclear. In germline, CDR1 is SGDLS, CDR2 YYNGEE. Trimming took 0 bases from V and 5 from J, leaving 8 bases between them. CDR3 size: 14 residues. The CDR3: CASSVGSGTGELFF. The CDR3, as DNA: TGTGCCAGCAGCGTAGGTTCTGGGACCGGGGAGCTGTTTTTT.

The V gene is TRBV5-6, the J gene TRBJ1-5, with a possible D match to TRBD1 (6 bases). Trimming stripped 4 bases from V and 6 bases from J, with 8 bases between. Germline CDR1 reads SGHDT; CDR2 reads YYEEEE. The CDR3 is 12 residues long. The CDR3 DNA sequence: TGTGCCAGCAGCGAGGGGGTTCAGCCCCAGCATTTT. This gives the protein CASSEGVQPQHF.

The chain uses TRBV19 and TRBJ2-7, with D unclear. Trimming stripped 5 bases from V and 1 base from J, with 9 bases between. This CDR3 is built from 13 residues. Germline CDR1 is LNHDA and CDR2 is SQIVND (reference sequence). CDR3 in DNA: TGTGCCAGTAGTGTGGGGTTATCCTACGAGCAGTACTTC. It encodes CASSVGLSYEQYF.

V is TRBV7-6 and J is TRBJ2-5; 10 positions agree with TRBD2. J gave up 5 bases and V 3 bases, and 15 bases lay outside the gene matches. The germline V gene has CDR1 SGHVS and CDR2 FNYEAQ. This CDR3 is built from 18 residues. The CDR3 region has the DNA TGTGCCAGCAGCTTTATAGAGGCTAGCGGGAGTCCGCGTGAGACCCAGTACTTC. Its translation is CASSFIEASGSPRETQYF.

The chain uses TRBV9 and TRBJ2-2; TRBD2 matches at 16 bases. Germline V gene lookup returns CDR1 SGDLS and CDR2 YYNGEE. The CDR3 covers 20 residues. V shed 10 bases and J 6 bases; nucleotides not matched to a gene: 21. The CDR3 DNA follows: TGTGCCCGCTCCAGTCGAACCATTGGGACTAGCGGGAGGGCCCCCGGGGAGCTGTTTTTT. This encodes CARSSRTIGTSGRAPGELFF.

The count of this clone is one. The chain has TRBV5-5 and TRBJ1-5, with 9 bases fitting TRBD1. The CDR3 runs to 16 residues. V shed 0 bases, J shed 3 bases, and the junction held 4 bases outside the gene matches. Germline assignment: CDR1 SGHKS and CDR2 YYEKEE (reference sequence). The CDR3 sequence: CASSLGTGAVNQPQHF. In DNA form, the CDR3 reads TGTGCCAGCAGCTTGGGGACAGGGGCGGTCAATCAGCCCCAGCATTTT.

Written as DNA, the CDR3 is TGTGCCAGCAGTTTACTAGCGGGCTTCTACGAGCAGTACTTC. Translation gives CASSLLAGFYEQYF. This sequence joins TRBV28 and TRBJ2-7, with 8 bases that match TRBD2. The V gene's germline CDR1 is MDHEN and CDR2 SYDVKM. The V gene end was trimmed by 2 bases and the J gene end by 3 bases; junction bases not matched to a gene: 3. The CDR3 runs to 14 residues.

The chain links TRBV11-1 to TRBJ2-3, with 12 nucleotides matching TRBD2. The trim removed 8 bases at V and 5 bases at J, leaving 5 bases unmatched. The CDR3 contains 14 residues. Germline loops: CDR1 SGHAT, CDR2 FQDESV (reference sequence). CDR3 amino acids: CASGKTSGRDTQYF. In nucleotides, the CDR3 is TGTGCCAGCGGCAAGACTAGCGGGAGAGATACGCAGTATTTT.

This sequence joins TRBV6-1 and TRBJ2-7, with no clear D. V gave up 1 base and J gave up 2 bases, with 12 bases separating them. In germline, CDR1 is MNHNS, CDR2 SASEGT. The CDR3 sequence is 15 residues long. CDR3: CASSEDHHFTYEQYF. As DNA, the CDR3 is TGTGCCAGCAGTGAAGACCACCATTTCACCTACGAGCAGTACTTC.

V and J are TRBV6-5 and TRBJ2-7; perhaps TRBD1 as D (6 bases). The CDR3 sequence is 14 residues long. Trimming pared 0 bases from V and 0 bases from J, leaving 6 bases between. In germline, CDR1 is MNHEY, CDR2 SVGAGI. The CDR3 protein is CASSYSDSSYEQYF. The CDR3 bases are TGTGCCAGCAGTTACTCGGACAGCTCCTACGAGCAGTACTTC.

This sequence joins TRBV27 and TRBJ1-2; D perhaps matches TRBD1 (5 bases). Trimming stripped 4 bases from V and 7 bases from J, with 13 bases between. Germline CDR1 is MNHEY and CDR2 is SMNVEV (reference sequence). This CDR3 region has 13 residues. The CDR3 loop reads CASSYGGTSGYTF. In DNA, the CDR3 is TGTGCCAGCAGTTATGGGGGTACGTCTGGCTACACCTTC.

The sample holds one count of this clone. The chain has TRBV29-1 and TRBJ2-7; no clear D gene. Germline V CDR1 and CDR2: SQVTM, ANQGSEA. The V end was cut by 0 bases, the J end by 3 bases, with 9 bases between. The CDR3 runs to 13 residues. The CDR3 region is CSVEDGRNYEQYF. For the CDR3, the DNA is TGCAGCGTTGAAGACGGCAGGAACTACGAGCAGTACTTC.

The chain couples TRBV19 to TRBJ1-3; D gene uncertain. The length of the CDR3 is 11 residues. V lost 8 bases and J lost 2, with 4 bases in between. Germline values: CDR1 LNHDA, CDR2 SQIVND (reference sequence). CDR3 bases: TGTGCCAGTGGACCTGGAAACACCATATATTTT. This sequence encodes CASGPGNTIYF.

The chain employs TRBV15 and TRBJ2-2, with TRBD1 as a possible D gene (5 bases). Trimming took off 6 bases at V and 3 bases at J, with 8 bases between the two ends. The length of the CDR3 is 13 residues. In germline, CDR1 is LNHNV, CDR2 YYDKDF (reference sequence). CDR3 sequence reads: CATRTDYTGELFF. Here the CDR3 DNA reads TGTGCCACCAGGACAGATTACACCGGGGAGCTGTTTTTT.

The chain's CDR3 is CASSLWFRRAGATGELFF. The CDR3 region has the DNA TGTGCCAGCAGTTTATGGTTCCGACGGGCGGGAGCCACCGGGGAGCTGTTTTTT. The rearrangement joins TRBV27 to TRBJ2-2; TRBD2 matches 7 bases. V lost 1 base, J lost 4 bases, and 12 bases stayed unmatched. Germline loops: CDR1 MNHEY, CDR2 SMNVEV (reference sequence). The CDR3 has 18 amino acids.

The rearrangement links TRBV4-2 to TRBJ2-1, with TRBD2 as a possible D gene (6 bases). Germline assignment: CDR1 LGHNA and CDR2 YNFKEQ. The germline V and J ends were trimmed by 3 bases and 12 bases, with 15 bases remaining between them. This CDR3 has 13 amino acids. The CDR3: CASSQDRDSGQFF. The CDR3 nucleotides are TGTGCCAGCAGCCAGGACCGGGACTCCGGGCAGTTCTTC.

The J gene is TRBJ2-7, the V gene TRBV9, with D perhaps assigned TRBD1 or TRBD2 (5 bases each). Trimming removed 4 bases at V and 3 bases at J, with 20 bases between. The V gene's germline CDR1 is SGDLS and CDR2 YYNGEE. The CDR3 totals 16 residues. The CDR3 DNA is TGTGCCAGCAGCTATACGAGCGGCTTAGGGGTCTACGAGCAGTACTTC. Its translation is CASSYTSGLGVYEQYF.

With regard to this clone: This specimen includes other DNA sequences encoding the same CDR3. The rearrangement uses TRBV9 and TRBJ1-1, with TRBD1 as a possible D gene (5 bases). Germline lookup yields CDR1 SGDLS and CDR2 YYNGEE. The V end was cut by 0 bases, the J end by 4 bases, with 7 bases between. The CDR3 is 13 amino acids. For the CDR3, the DNA is TGTGCCAGCAGCGTAGATGGGGGCACTGAAGCTTTCTTT. Translating it yields CASSVDGGTEAFF.

The rearrangement joins TRBV28 to TRBJ2-3, with D unclear. CDR3 size: 12 residues. Deletions cut 2 bases from V and 6 bases from J, with 6 bases between. From germline, CDR1 is MDHEN and CDR2 SYDVKM. CDR3 coding DNA: TGTGCCAGCAGTTTAATAGGGGATACGCAGTATTTT. Its translation is CASSLIGDTQYF.

The J gene is TRBJ2-1, the V gene TRBV19; TRBD2 aligns across 9 bases. Germline lookup yields CDR1 LNHDA and CDR2 SQIVND (reference sequence). V dropped 9 bases and J dropped 2; count of bases not matched to a gene: 11. The CDR3 sequence is 16 residues long. The CDR3 region has the DNA TGTGCCAGCAAGTATAGCCTAGCGGGAACCTACAATGAGCAGTTCTTC. It translates to CASKYSLAGTYNEQFF.